The clone carrying this T cell receptor beta chain was seen more than once but under ten times. The sample comes from a study of T cell responses to AZD1222 COVID-19 vaccine. Using immunoSEQ multiplex PCR, the repertoire was profiled, and TCRdb retains in-frame clones only, with some absent. Of 100,000 to 150,000 clones listed, approximately 85% are singletons. CDR1 and CDR2 (germline): SGHNT, YENEEA. The CDR3 runs to 14 residues. Trimming removed 5 bases at V and 6 bases at J, with 16 bases between. The TCR sequence derives from an adult who received the AZD1222 COVID-19 vaccine. V is TRBV11-3 and J is TRBJ1-2; D call uncertain. This specimen consisted of peripheral blood, obtained 28 days after the second AZD1222 dose. CDR3 sequence reads: CASSTPRRVNGYTF. CDR3 bases: TGTGCCAGCAGCACACCGCGGAGAGTTAATGGCTACACCTTC.